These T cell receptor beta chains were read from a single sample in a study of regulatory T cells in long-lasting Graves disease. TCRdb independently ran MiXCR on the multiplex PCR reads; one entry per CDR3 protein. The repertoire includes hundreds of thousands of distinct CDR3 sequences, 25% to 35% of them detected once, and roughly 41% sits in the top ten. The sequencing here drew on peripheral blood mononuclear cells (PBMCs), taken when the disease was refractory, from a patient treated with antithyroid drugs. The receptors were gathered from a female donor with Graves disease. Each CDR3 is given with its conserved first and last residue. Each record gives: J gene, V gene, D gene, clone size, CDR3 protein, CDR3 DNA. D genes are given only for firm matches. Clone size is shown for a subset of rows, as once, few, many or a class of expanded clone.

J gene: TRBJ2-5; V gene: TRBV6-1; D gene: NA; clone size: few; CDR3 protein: CASSVRRGPSGGTQYF; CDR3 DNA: TGTGCCAGCAGTGTTCGACGCGGGCCCTCAGGAGGGACCCAGTACTTC
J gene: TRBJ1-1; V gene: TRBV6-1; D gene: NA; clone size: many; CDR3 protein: CASSKTENTEAFF; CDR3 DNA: TGTGCCAGCAGCAAGACAGAGAACACTGAAGCTTTCTTT
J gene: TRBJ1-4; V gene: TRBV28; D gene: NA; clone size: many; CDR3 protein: CASTLRGAREKLFF; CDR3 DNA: TGTGCCAGCACCCTGCGCGGGGCGCGGGAAAAACTGTTTTTT
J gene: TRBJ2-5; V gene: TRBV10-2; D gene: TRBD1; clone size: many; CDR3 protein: CASTGPGQGQKQETQYF; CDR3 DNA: TGCGCCAGCACAGGACCGGGACAGGGGCAAAAGCAAGAGACCCAGTACTTC
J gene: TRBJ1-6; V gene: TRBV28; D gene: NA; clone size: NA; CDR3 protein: CASSYTSNQGNNSPLHF; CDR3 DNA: TGTGCCAGCAGTTACACTTCAAACCAGGGGAATAATTCACCCCTCCACTTT
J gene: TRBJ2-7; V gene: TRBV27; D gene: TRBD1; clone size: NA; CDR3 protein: CASRTGSGEQYF; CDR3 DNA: TGTGCCAGCCGGACAGGGTCGGGCGAGCAGTACTTC
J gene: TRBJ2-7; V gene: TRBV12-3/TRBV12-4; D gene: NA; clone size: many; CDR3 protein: CASSLRHREYEQYF; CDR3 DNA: TGTGCCAGCAGTTTAAGGCACAGGGAGTACGAGCAGTACTTC
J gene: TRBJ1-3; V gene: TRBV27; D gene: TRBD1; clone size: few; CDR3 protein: CASRLTGSGNTIYF; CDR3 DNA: TGTGCCAGCAGGCTGACAGGGAGTGGAAACACCATATATTTT
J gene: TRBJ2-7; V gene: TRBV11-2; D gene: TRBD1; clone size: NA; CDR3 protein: CASSLGMLLGTGVYEQYF; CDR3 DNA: TGTGCCAGCAGCTTAGGCATGCTGTTAGGGACAGGAGTATACGAGCAGTACTTC
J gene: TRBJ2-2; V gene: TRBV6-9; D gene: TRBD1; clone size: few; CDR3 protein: CASSYRRQGYTGELFF; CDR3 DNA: TGTGCCAGCAGTTACCGGAGACAGGGATACACCGGGGAGCTGTTTTTT
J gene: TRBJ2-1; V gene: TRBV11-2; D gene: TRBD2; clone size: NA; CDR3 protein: CASSLFDLAGVEQFF; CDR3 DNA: TGTGCCAGCAGCTTATTCGATTTGGCGGGAGTTGAGCAGTTCTTC
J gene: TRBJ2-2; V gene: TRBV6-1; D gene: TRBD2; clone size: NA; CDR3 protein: CASSGAGELTGELFF; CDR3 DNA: TGTGCCAGCAGTGGGGCGGGGGAGTTGACCGGGGAGCTGTTTTTT
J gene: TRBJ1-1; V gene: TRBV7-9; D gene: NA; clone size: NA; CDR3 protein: CASSRTELTEAFF; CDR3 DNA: TGTGCCAGCAGCAGGACCGAACTCACTGAAGCTTTCTTT
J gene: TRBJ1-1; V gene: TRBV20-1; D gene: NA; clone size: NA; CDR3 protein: CSASAYGSDTEAFF; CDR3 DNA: TGCAGTGCTAGCGCCTACGGATCCGACACTGAAGCTTTCTTT
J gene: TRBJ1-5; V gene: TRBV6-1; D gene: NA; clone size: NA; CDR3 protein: CASSVEVMNQPQHF; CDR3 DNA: TGTGCCAGCAGTGTTGAGGTCATGAATCAGCCCCAGCATTTT
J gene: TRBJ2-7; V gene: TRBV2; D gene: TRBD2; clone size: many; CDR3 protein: CASIPSGSYEQYF; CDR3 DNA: TGTGCCAGCATACCTAGCGGTTCCTACGAGCAGTACTTC
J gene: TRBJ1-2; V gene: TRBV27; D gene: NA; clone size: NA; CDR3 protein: CASSPGTYFYGYTF; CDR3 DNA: TGTGCCAGCAGTCCCGGGACCTATTTCTATGGCTACACCTTC
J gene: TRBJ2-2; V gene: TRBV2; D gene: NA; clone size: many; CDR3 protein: CASSSDTGELFF; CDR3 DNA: TGTGCCAGCAGTTCAGACACCGGGGAGCTGTTTTTT
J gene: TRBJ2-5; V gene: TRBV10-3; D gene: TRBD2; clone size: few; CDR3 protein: CAISAAGGYETQYF; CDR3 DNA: TGTGCCATCAGTGCGGCGGGAGGATATGAGACCCAGTACTTC
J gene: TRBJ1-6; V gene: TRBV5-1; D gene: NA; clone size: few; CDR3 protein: CASSLEAQGGSPLHF; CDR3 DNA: TGCGCCAGCAGCTTGGAAGCTCAGGGTGGTTCACCCCTCCACTTT
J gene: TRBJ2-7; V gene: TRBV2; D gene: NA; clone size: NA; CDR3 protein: CASIVRDGPYEQYF; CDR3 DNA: TGTGCCAGCATTGTCCGGGACGGTCCCTACGAGCAGTACTTC
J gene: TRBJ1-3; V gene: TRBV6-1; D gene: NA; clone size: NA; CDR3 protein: CASRDPGRNTIYF; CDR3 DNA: TGTGCCAGCAGGGACCCAGGCCGAAACACCATATATTTT
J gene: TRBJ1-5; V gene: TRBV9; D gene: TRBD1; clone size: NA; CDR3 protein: CASSATGTGIQPQHF; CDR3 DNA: TGTGCCAGCAGCGCCACCGGGACAGGGATTCAGCCCCAGCATTTT
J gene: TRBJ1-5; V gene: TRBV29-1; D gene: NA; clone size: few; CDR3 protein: CSVGAGNQPQHF; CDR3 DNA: TGCAGCGTTGGAGCAGGGAATCAGCCCCAGCATTTT
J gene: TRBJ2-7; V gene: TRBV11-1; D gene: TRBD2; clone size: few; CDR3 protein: CASSATGLAGTYEQYF; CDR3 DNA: TGTGCCAGCAGCGCGACCGGACTAGCGGGAACCTACGAGCAGTACTTC
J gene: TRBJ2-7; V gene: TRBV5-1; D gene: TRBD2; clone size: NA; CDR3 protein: CASSPETSGWSSYEQYF; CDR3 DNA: TGCGCCAGCAGCCCGGAGACTAGCGGGTGGAGCTCCTACGAGCAGTACTTC
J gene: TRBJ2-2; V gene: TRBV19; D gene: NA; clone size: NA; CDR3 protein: CASMLAVQGRNTGELFF; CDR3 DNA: TGTGCCAGTATGCTAGCAGTGCAGGGGAGGAACACCGGGGAGCTGTTTTTT
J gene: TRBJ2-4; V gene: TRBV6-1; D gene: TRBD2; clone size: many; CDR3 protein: CASALAGRGLAKNIQYF; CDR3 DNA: TGTGCCAGCGCCCTAGCGGGAAGGGGTTTAGCCAAAAACATTCAGTACTTC
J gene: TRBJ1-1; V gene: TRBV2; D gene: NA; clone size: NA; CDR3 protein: CASSGTRGTEAFF; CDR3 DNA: TGTGCCAGCAGTGGGACCCGGGGGACTGAAGCTTTCTTT
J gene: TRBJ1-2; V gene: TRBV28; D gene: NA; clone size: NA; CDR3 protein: CASNPRGGNYGYTF; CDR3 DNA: TGTGCCAGCAATCCTAGGGGGGGGAACTATGGCTACACCTTC
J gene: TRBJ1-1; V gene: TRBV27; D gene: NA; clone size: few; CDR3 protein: CASNPGPGTEAFF; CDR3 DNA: TGTGCCAGCAATCCGGGCCCCGGCACTGAAGCTTTCTTT
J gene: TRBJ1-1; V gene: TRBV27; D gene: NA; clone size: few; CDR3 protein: CASSAIGPPTEAFF; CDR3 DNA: TGTGCCAGCAGTGCCATTGGACCTCCGACTGAAGCTTTCTTT
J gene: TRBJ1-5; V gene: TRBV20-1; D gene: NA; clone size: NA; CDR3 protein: CSAKHYSNQPQHF; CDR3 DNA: TGCAGTGCTAAACACTATAGCAATCAGCCCCAGCATTTT
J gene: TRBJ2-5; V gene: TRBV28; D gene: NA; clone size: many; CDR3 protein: CASSLGLAFSTQQETQYF; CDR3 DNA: TGTGCCAGCAGTTTAGGGCTAGCATTTTCGACGCAACAAGAGACCCAGTACTTC
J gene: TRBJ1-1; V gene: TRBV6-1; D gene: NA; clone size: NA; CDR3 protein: CASSEFGTPNEAFF; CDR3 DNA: TGTGCCAGCAGTGAATTCGGGACACCGAATGAAGCTTTCTTT
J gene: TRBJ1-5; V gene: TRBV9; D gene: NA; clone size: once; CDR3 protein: CASSSGQFFQPQHF; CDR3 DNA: TGTGCCAGCAGCTCCGGACAGTTTTTTCAGCCCCAGCATTTT
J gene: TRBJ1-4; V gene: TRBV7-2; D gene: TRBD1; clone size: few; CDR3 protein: CASSPQGAYEKLFF; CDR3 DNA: TGTGCCAGCAGTCCCCAGGGGGCGTATGAAAAACTGTTTTTT
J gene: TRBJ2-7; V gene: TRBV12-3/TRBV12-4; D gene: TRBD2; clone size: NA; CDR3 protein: CASSLAWVAGAEQYF; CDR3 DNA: TGTGCCAGCAGTTTAGCCTGGGTAGCGGGAGCCGAGCAGTACTTC
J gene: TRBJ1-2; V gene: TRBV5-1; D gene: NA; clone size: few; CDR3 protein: CASSSMQGSRGYTF; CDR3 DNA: TGCGCCAGCAGCTCGATGCAGGGTAGTCGTGGCTACACCTTC
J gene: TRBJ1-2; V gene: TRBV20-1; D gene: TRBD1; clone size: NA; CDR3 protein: CSAREGQGIGGYTF; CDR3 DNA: TGCAGTGCTAGAGAGGGACAGGGGATTGGCGGCTACACCTTC
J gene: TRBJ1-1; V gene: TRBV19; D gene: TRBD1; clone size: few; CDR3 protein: CASRDRATVSSEAFF; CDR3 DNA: TGTGCCAGTAGGGACAGGGCCACAGTAAGTTCTGAAGCTTTCTTT
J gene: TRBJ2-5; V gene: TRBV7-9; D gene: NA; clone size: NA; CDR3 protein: CASSTIQETQYF; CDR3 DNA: TGTGCCAGCAGCACCATCCAAGAGACCCAGTACTTC
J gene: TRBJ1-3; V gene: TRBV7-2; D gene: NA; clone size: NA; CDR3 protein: CASSLGIFVAGNTIYF; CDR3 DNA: TGTGCCAGCAGCTTAGGAATCTTTGTCGCGGGAAACACCATATATTTT
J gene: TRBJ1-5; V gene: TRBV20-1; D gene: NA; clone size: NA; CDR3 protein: CSAHPGAQPQHF; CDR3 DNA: TGCAGTGCTCACCCAGGGGCTCAGCCCCAGCATTTT
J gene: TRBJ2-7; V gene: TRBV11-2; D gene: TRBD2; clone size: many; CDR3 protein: CASSRRTSGEQYF; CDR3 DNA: TGTGCCAGCAGCAGGAGGACTAGCGGCGAGCAGTACTTC
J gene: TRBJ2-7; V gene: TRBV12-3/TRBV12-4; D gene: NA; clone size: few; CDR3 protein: CASRAKSTYEQYF; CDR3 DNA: TGTGCCAGCAGGGCAAAGAGCACCTACGAGCAGTACTTC
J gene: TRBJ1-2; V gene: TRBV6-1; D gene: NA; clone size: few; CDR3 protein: CASSEGDHGYGYTF; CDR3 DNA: TGTGCCAGCAGCGAAGGGGACCATGGGTATGGCTACACCTTC
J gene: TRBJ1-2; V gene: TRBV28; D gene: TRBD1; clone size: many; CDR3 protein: CASRPSGTGLGYTF; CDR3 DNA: TGTGCCAGCAGACCATCGGGGACAGGACTTGGCTACACCTTC
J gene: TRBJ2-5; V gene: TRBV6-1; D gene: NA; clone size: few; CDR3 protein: CASRLPGFRETQYF; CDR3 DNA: TGTGCCAGCAGGCTTCCAGGATTCCGGGAGACCCAGTACTTC
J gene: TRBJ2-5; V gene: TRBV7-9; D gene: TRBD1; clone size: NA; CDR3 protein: CASSLGQGKFF; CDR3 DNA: TGTGCCAGCAGCTTAGGACAGGGAAAGTTCTTC
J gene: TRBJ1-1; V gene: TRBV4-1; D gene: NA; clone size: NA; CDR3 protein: CASSQPHLTVNTEAFF; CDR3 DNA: TGCGCCAGCAGCCAGCCACATCTGACGGTGAACACTGAAGCTTTCTTT
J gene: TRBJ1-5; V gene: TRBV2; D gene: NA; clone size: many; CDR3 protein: CASSESGRNQPQHF; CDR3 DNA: TGTGCCAGCAGTGAGTCGGGCCGCAATCAGCCCCAGCATTTT
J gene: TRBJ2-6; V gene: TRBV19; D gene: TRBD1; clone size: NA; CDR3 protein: CASSTTGVLLSGANVLTF; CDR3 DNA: TGTGCCAGTAGTACGACAGGGGTCCTCCTCTCTGGGGCCAACGTCCTGACTTTC
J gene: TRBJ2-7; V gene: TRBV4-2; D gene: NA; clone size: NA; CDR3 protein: CASSPGSSDYEQYF; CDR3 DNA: TGTGCCAGCAGTCCCGGGTCTAGCGACTACGAGCAGTACTTC
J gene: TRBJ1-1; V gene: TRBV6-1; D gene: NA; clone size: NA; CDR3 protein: CASNIPATYPGNTEAFF; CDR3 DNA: TGTGCCAGCAACATCCCGGCCACATACCCGGGGAACACTGAAGCTTTCTTT
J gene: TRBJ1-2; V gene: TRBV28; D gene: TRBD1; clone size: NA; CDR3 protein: CASSRTTGGDYGYTF; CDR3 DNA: TGTGCCAGCAGTCGAACTACAGGGGGAGATTATGGCTACACCTTC
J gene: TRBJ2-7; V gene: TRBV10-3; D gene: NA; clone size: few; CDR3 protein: CAISESKPEQYF; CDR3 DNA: TGTGCCATCAGTGAGTCAAAGCCCGAGCAGTACTTC